The 30 T cell receptor beta chains below all came from one sample that was sequenced in a study of blood T cell repertoires in COVID-19. This table comes from immunoSEQ multiplex PCR, and its TCRdb copy is limited to in-frame clones, with some not included. Of some 380,000 clones in the sample, around 87% are singletons; the top ten hold 1.3%. Sequencing was done on a sample of PBMCs or T cells enriched from blood (not recorded which). The receptors derive from a man aged 30 to 39 who had recovered from COVID-19.

This clone was found once. The chain combines TRBV30 with TRBJ1-2; D is unclear. With 5 bases removed from V and 4 bases from J, the gap between germline ends came to 11 bases. This CDR3 spans 12 amino acids. From germline, CDR1 is GTSNPN and CDR2 SVGIG (reference sequence). The DNA of the CDR3 is TGTGCCTGGGGACTGAGCCTCTATGGCTACACCTTC. This translates into CAWGLSLYGYTF.

The chain is built from TRBV5-1 and TRBJ2-5; weak D call: TRBD1 (6 bases). The CDR3 totals 15 residues. V dropped 0 bases and J dropped 1 base, with 10 bases sitting between them. The V gene's germline CDR1 is SGHRS and CDR2 YFSETQ. CDR3 protein: CASSLGGQLQETQYF. In DNA, the CDR3 is TGCGCCAGCAGCTTGGGGGGACAACTCCAAGAGACCCAGTACTTC. Drawing the rest from reference TRBV5-1 and TRBJ2-5, the complete variable domain is KAGVTQTPRYLIKTRGQQVTLSCSPISGHRSVSWYQQTPGQGLQFLFEYFSETQRNKGNFPGRFSGRQFSNSRSEMNVSTLELGDSALYLCASSLGGQLQETQYFGPGTRLLVL.

This chain uses TRBV7-3 with TRBJ2-2, with 7 bases lining up with TRBD1. This CDR3 is built from 13 residues. V gave up 5 bases and J gave up 6 bases; unmatched junction bases: 3. CDR1 SGHTA and CDR2 FQGTGA come from the germline V gene. CDR3 amino acids: CASSAQGSGELFF. The DNA for the CDR3 is TGTGCCAGCAGCGCACAGGGGTCCGGGGAGCTGTTTTTT.

This clone is a singleton in its sample. The chain has TRBV15 and TRBJ2-7; D is unresolved. Germline V gives CDR1 LNHNV, CDR2 YYDKDF (reference sequence). The CDR3 is made up of 13 amino acids. The V end lost 0 bases, the J end lost 1 base, and 4 bases lay between the germline ends. CDR3 loop: CATSRDQSYEQYF. For the CDR3, the DNA is TGTGCCACCAGCAGAGATCAGTCCTACGAGCAGTACTTC.

The chain couples TRBV9 to TRBJ1-3, with D possibly TRBD1 on 6 matching bases. V lost 4 bases and J 8 bases, leaving 19 bases between the germline ends. The CDR3 extends over 15 amino acids. From germline, CDR1 is SGDLS and CDR2 YYNGEE. For the CDR3, the DNA is TGTGCCAGCAGCCCAGGGGATGGGGCGTCGGACACCATATATTTT. Amino acid sequence: CASSPGDGASDTIYF.

The genes are TRBV6-2 or TRBV6-3 and TRBJ1-2; D is unresolved. The V gene's germline CDR1 is MNHEY and CDR2 SVGEGT. Trimming stripped 2 bases from V and 5 bases from J, with 21 bases between. CDR3 length: 17 amino acids. The CDR3 region has the DNA TGTGCCAGCAGTTACGAAGGATATCAATTTATAGCATATGGCTACACCTTC. This gives the protein CASSYEGYQFIAYGYTF.

This clone has just a few counts. The V call is TRBV6-5, the J call TRBJ2-1; TRBD2 aligns across 9 bases. The V gene's germline CDR1 is MNHEY and CDR2 SVGAGI. With V trimmed by 3 bases and J by 6 bases, 6 bases remained unmatched. The CDR3 sequence is 15 residues long. Written as DNA, the CDR3 is TGTGCCAGCAGTTATGCGGGGGGGGTAGGCAATGAGCAGTTCTTC. Its protein is CASSYAGGVGNEQFF.

The chain combines TRBV30 with TRBJ1-6, with D unclear. Per germline, CDR1 GTSNPN and CDR2 SVGIG (reference sequence). V was pared by 2 bases and J by 8 bases, with 7 bases between. CDR3 length equals 12 residues. CDR3 region: CAWSTRDSPLHF. In DNA, the CDR3 is TGTGCCTGGAGTACGAGGGATTCACCCCTCCACTTT.

This sequence joins TRBV10-2 and TRBJ2-3; 9 bases map to TRBD2. The CDR3 loop spans 17 amino acids. Trimming at V came to 10 bases and at J to 4 bases, leaving 18 bases not matched to a gene. CDR1 and CDR2 from the germline V gene are WSHSY and SAAADI. The CDR3 region is CATSTPKLAGAADTQYF. CDR3 DNA: TGCGCCACCTCGACCCCCAAACTAGCGGGCGCCGCAGATACGCAGTATTTT.

The gene calls are TRBV10-3 and TRBJ2-7; TRBD2 matches at 10 bases. V was pared by 3 bases and J by 1 base, with 3 bases of the junction left unmatched. Germline V gives CDR1 ENHRY, CDR2 SYGVKD. The CDR3 loop spans 15 amino acids. CDR3 region: CAISDSGGLSYEQYF. CDR3 in DNA: TGTGCCATCAGTGATAGCGGGGGGCTATCCTACGAGCAGTACTTC.

This chain uses TRBV5-1 with TRBJ1-1; TRBD1 matches 8 bases. V shed 4 bases, J shed 3 bases, and the junction held 8 bases outside the gene matches. In germline, CDR1 is SGHRS, CDR2 YFSETQ. The CDR3 consists of 15 residues. The CDR3 region has the DNA TGCGCCAGCAGCCGAATACAGGGGGTGGACACTGAAGCTTTCTTT. Its translation is CASSRIQGVDTEAFF.

The CDR3 sequence is CASLWTGSGLLYGYTF. The CDR3 coding sequence is TGTGCCAGCTTATGGACAGGGTCGGGCCTCCTCTATGGCTACACCTTC. The chain is built from TRBV2 and TRBJ1-2, with 8 bases matching TRBD1. The CDR3 has 16 amino acids. J gave up 4 bases and V 8 bases, and 15 bases lay outside the gene matches. Germline loops: CDR1 SNHLY, CDR2 FYNNEI.

V gene TRBV19 combines with J gene TRBJ2-7; 8 nucleotides align to TRBD1. The length of the CDR3 is 15 residues. From germline, CDR1 is LNHDA and CDR2 SQIVND (reference sequence). V was clipped by 5 bases and J by 4 bases; unmatched bases: 10. CDR3 residues: CASSPGQGIGYEQYF. CDR3 in DNA: TGTGCCAGTAGTCCTGGACAGGGCATAGGGTACGAGCAGTACTTC.

The chain couples TRBV6-5 to TRBJ1-5, with TRBD1 matching 7 bases. V was pared by 7 bases and J by 6 bases, with 9 bases of the junction left unmatched. The CDR3 spans 14 residues. The germline CDR1 and CDR2 sequences are MNHEY and SVGAGI. The CDR3 bases are TGTGCCAGCATAACAGGGGCGGGCGGTCAGCCCCAGCATTTT. Its protein product is CASITGAGGQPQHF.

The chain uses TRBV7-2 and TRBJ2-7; D is undetermined. This CDR3 is 11 amino acids long. From germline, CDR1 is SGHTA and CDR2 FQGNSA. Deletions cut 2 bases from V and 4 bases from J, with 3 bases between. The CDR3 is CASSLLYEQYF. The CDR3 DNA reads as TGTGCCAGCAGCTTACTATACGAGCAGTACTTC. The full variable domain, with the rest looked up from reference TRBV7-2 and TRBJ2-7, is GAGVSQSPSNKVTEKGKDVELRCDPISGHTALYWYRQSLGQGLEFLIYFQGNSAPDKSGLPSDRFSAERTGGSVSTLTIQRTQQEDSAVYLCASSLLYEQYFGPGTRLTVT.

This chain joins TRBV11-3 and TRBJ2-2; no clear D gene. There are 16 residues in the CDR3. The V gene lost 1 base and the J gene lost 3 bases, with 12 bases spanning the gap. Germline lookup yields CDR1 SGHNT and CDR2 YENEEA. The CDR3 spells CASSLASWSDTGELFF. The CDR3 coding sequence is TGTGCCAGCAGCTTAGCATCCTGGTCGGACACCGGGGAGCTGTTTTTT.

The V and J genes are TRBV5-4 and TRBJ1-3; no clear D gene. The germline V and J ends were trimmed by 0 bases and 0 bases, with 7 bases remaining between them. This CDR3 region has 15 residues. Germline CDR1 is SGHNT and CDR2 is YYREEE (reference sequence). This CDR3 is CASSLDGISGNTIYF. CDR3 sequence (DNA): TGTGCCAGCAGCTTGGACGGTATCTCTGGAAACACCATATATTTT.

The chain is built from TRBV7-9 and TRBJ1-3, with 7 nucleotides matching TRBD1. J lost 2 bases, V lost 2 bases, and 0 bases had no gene match. The CDR3 extends over 14 amino acids. CDR1 is SEHNR, CDR2 FQNEAQ, per germline (reference sequence). The CDR3 spells CASSLTGAGNTIYF. For the CDR3, the DNA is TGTGCCAGCAGCTTAACAGGGGCTGGAAACACCATATATTTT.

The chain has TRBV27 and TRBJ2-7; a weak D match, TRBD1 (5 bases). The CDR3 is made up of 13 amino acids. The germline V gene encodes CDR1 MNHEY and CDR2 SMNVEV (reference sequence). The germline V and J ends were trimmed by 5 bases and 2 bases, with 10 bases remaining between them. The CDR3 bases are TGTGCCAGCAGTCATCAGGGAACCTACGAGCAGTACTTC. Protein sequence: CASSHQGTYEQYF.

V usage is TRBV7-2 and J usage is TRBJ1-1, with 9 bases identical to TRBD1. The CDR3 has 14 residues. The V and J ends lost 8 bases and 4 bases, in that order; junction bases with no gene match: 8. Germline V CDR1 and CDR2: SGHTA, FQGNSA. CDR3 loop: CASHSGGQGTEAFF. The CDR3, as DNA: TGTGCCAGCCACTCCGGGGGACAGGGCACTGAAGCTTTCTTT.

The chain uses TRBV9 and TRBJ1-1; the match to TRBD1 covers 12 bases. Trimming cost V 2 bases and J 9 bases; bases outside gene matches: 5. The CDR3 consists of 14 residues. CDR1 is SGDLS and CDR2 is YYNGEE in the germline V gene. CDR3 in DNA: TGTGCCAGCAGCGTGGGGACAGGGGGCAGTAAAGCTTTCTTT. It codes for CASSVGTGGSKAFF.

This chain connects TRBV2 to TRBJ2-1; D possibly corresponds to TRBD1 (5 bases). Per germline, CDR1 SNHLY and CDR2 FYNNEI. This CDR3 is built from 12 residues. The germline V and J ends were trimmed by 8 bases and 6 bases, with 11 bases remaining between them. The CDR3 region has the DNA TGTGCCAGCGGCTTACAGGTCAATGAGCAGTTCTTC. Translating it yields CASGLQVNEQFF.

The chain employs TRBV7-2 and TRBJ2-1; 11 positions match TRBD2. With 5 bases clipped from V and 2 bases from J, the junction kept 8 bases outside the gene matches. The CDR3 extends over 17 amino acids. Germline V gene lookup returns CDR1 SGHTA and CDR2 FQGNSA. The CDR3: CASSQILAGGPYNEQFF. The DNA for the CDR3 is TGTGCCAGCAGCCAGATTTTAGCGGGGGGGCCCTACAATGAGCAGTTCTTC.

The V call is TRBV20-1, the J call TRBJ2-3, with D perhaps matching TRBD2 (6 bases). The CDR3 is 15 residues long. Germline CDR1 DFQATT, CDR2 SNEGSKA (reference sequence). V lost 3 bases to trimming and J lost 2 bases, with 15 bases between them. The CDR3 nucleotides are TGCAGTGCTAGTTTAGGCGGGGCTTCCACAGATACGCAGTATTTT. Encoded protein: CSASLGGASTDTQYF.

The rearrangement joins TRBV27 to TRBJ1-2, with unresolved D. This CDR3 region has 18 residues. Germline loops: CDR1 MNHEY, CDR2 SMNVEV (reference sequence). Trimming cost V 5 bases and J 4 bases, with 26 bases left between them. The DNA for the CDR3 is TGTGCCAGCAGTATAGGCCTAAAGGCGGGGTCCTTACTCTATGGCTACACCTTC. Amino acids: CASSIGLKAGSLLYGYTF.

V and J are TRBV10-3 and TRBJ2-5; D is possibly TRBD1 (6 bases). The ends were cut back, 8 bases at V and 5 bases at J, with 9 bases in the middle. Looked up from germline, CDR1 is ENHRY and CDR2 is SYGVKD. The CDR3 has 11 amino acids. The CDR3 here is CAIGQGETQYF. The CDR3 DNA reads as TGTGCCATCGGGCAGGGGGAGACCCAGTACTTC.

The chain's CDR3 is CASSSRTGGLSGANVLTF. CDR3 nucleotide sequence: TGTGCCAGCAGCTCTCGGACAGGGGGCCTCTCTGGGGCCAACGTCCTGACTTTC. V and J are TRBV7-9 and TRBJ2-6; 11 nucleotides align to TRBD1. In germline, CDR1 is SEHNR, CDR2 FQNEAQ (reference sequence). Unmatched junction bases numbered 5, after V lost 4 bases and J lost 0 bases. The CDR3 is made up of 18 amino acids.

The chain is built from TRBV27 and TRBJ1-6, with 9 bases matching TRBD1. V lost 3 bases, J lost 6 bases, and 6 bases stayed unmatched. The CDR3 covers 16 residues. CDR1 and CDR2 from the germline V gene are MNHEY and SMNVEV (reference sequence). The CDR3 is CASSFTQGAGNSPLHF. The CDR3 DNA is TGTGCCAGCAGTTTCACACAGGGGGCAGGTAATTCACCCCTCCACTTT.

The chain couples TRBV18 to TRBJ1-5; 7 bases fit TRBD1. CDR1 is KGHSH and CDR2 is LQKENI in the germline V gene. There are 12 residues in the CDR3. Trimming removed 6 bases from V and 6 bases from J; junction bases left unmatched: 2. The CDR3 DNA reads as TGTGCCAGCTCGGCAGGGGGTCAGCCCCAGCATTTT. As protein: CASSAGGQPQHF.

The chain carries TRBV7-2 and TRBJ1-4; 8 bases line up with TRBD1. With 4 bases clipped from V and 7 bases from J, the junction kept 8 bases outside the gene matches. The germline V gene has CDR1 SGHTA and CDR2 FQGNSA. The CDR3 sequence is 15 residues long. The CDR3 loop is CASSSDPGGFEKLFF. CDR3 DNA: TGTGCCAGCAGCTCCGACCCAGGGGGCTTTGAAAAACTGTTTTTT.